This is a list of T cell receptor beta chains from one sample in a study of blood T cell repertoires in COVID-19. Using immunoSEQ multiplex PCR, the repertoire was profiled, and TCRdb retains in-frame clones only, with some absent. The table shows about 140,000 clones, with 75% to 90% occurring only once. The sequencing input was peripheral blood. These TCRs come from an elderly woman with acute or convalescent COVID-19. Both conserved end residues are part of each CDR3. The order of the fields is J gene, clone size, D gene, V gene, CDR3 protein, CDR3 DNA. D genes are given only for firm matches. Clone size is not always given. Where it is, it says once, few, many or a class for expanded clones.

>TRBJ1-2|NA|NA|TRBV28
CASSSPPQVPLYGYTF
TGTGCCAGCAGTTCCCCCCCACAGGTCCCTCTCTATGGCTACACCTTC
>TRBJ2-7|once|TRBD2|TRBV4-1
CASSQDVLAGISSYEQYF
TGCGCCAGCAGCCAAGATGTTCTAGCGGGGATCAGCTCCTACGAGCAGTACTTC
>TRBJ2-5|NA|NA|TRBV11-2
CASSRERQETQYF
TGTGCCAGCAGCCGGGAGAGGCAAGAGACCCAGTACTTC
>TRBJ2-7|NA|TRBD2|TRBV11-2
CASSKRGPSYEQYF
TGTGCCAGCAGCAAGCGGGGGCCCTCCTACGAGCAGTACTTC
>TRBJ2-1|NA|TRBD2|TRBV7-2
CASSLDVWSGGPYNEQFF
TGTGCCAGCAGCTTAGACGTTTGGTCGGGGGGGCCCTACAATGAGCAGTTCTTC
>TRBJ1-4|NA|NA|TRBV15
CATSRNLGGNEKLFF
TGTGCCACCAGCAGGAATTTGGGGGGGAATGAAAAACTGTTTTTT
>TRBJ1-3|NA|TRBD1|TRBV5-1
CASSLQGPGNTIYF
TGCGCCAGCAGCTTACAGGGGCCTGGAAACACCATATATTTT
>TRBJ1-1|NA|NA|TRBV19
CASSMLVGAGTEAFF
TGTGCCAGTAGTATGCTGGTGGGGGCCGGCACTGAAGCTTTCTTT
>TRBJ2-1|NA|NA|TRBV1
CTSSPFELALAVYNEQFF
TGCACCAGCAGCCCATTTGAGCTTGCACTAGCGGTGTACAATGAGCAGTTCTTC
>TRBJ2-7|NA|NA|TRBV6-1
CASSEAHGVWEQYF
TGTGCCAGCAGTGAAGCGCACGGGGTCTGGGAGCAGTACTTC
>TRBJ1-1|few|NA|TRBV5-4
CASSVKGNSKAFF
TGTGCCAGCAGCGTAAAAGGAAACAGTAAAGCTTTCTTT
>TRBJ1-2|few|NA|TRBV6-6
CASSSDRSGGYTF
TGTGCCAGCAGTTCAGACAGGTCGGGTGGCTACACCTTC
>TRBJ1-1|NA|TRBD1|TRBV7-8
CASRKDRDSNEAFF
TGTGCCAGCAGGAAAGACCGGGACAGTAATGAAGCTTTCTTT
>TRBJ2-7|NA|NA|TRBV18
CASSPPRNLYEQYF
TGTGCCAGCTCACCACCGAGGAACCTCTACGAGCAGTACTTC
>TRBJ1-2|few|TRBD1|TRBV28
CASSFPDRALRGYTF
TGTGCCAGCAGTTTCCCTGACAGGGCCCTCCGCGGCTACACCTTC
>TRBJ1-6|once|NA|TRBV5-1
CASSLDRGSNSPLHF
TGCGCCAGCAGCTTGGATCGGGGTAGCAATTCACCCCTCCACTTT
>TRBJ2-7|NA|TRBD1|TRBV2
CASSERQGTEQYF
TGTGCCAGCAGTGAAAGACAGGGGACCGAGCAGTACTTC
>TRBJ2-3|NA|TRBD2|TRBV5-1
CASNTGRSGSDTQYF
TGCGCCAGCAACACCGGGAGGTCGGGGTCCGATACGCAGTATTTT
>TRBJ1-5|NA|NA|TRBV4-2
CASSQERDMGQHF
TGTGCCAGCAGCCAAGAACGGGACATGGGTCAGCATTTT
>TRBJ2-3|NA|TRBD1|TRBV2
CASLATGGHSTDTQYF
TGTGCCAGCTTAGCCACAGGGGGGCATAGCACAGATACGCAGTATTTT
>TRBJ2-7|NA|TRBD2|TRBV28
CASRSLLSGRAGEQYF
TGTGCCAGCAGATCACTACTTAGCGGGCGTGCCGGAGAGCAGTACTTC
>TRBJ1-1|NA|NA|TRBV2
CASSVFGGTEAFF
TGTGCCAGCAGTGTATTTGGGGGGACTGAAGCTTTCTTT
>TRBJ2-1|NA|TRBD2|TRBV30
CAWGRGLSYNEQFF
TGTGCCTGGGGGAGGGGACTCTCTTACAATGAGCAGTTCTTC
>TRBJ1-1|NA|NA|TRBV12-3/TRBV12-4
CASSFGEGTEAFF
TGTGCCAGCAGTTTCGGGGAGGGAACTGAAGCTTTCTTT
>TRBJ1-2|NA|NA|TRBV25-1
CASSESVGVDGYTF
TGTGCCAGCAGTGAATCAGTAGGGGTTGATGGCTACACCTTC
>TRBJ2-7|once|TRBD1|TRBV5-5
CASSSLQGQGVSYEQYF
TGTGCCAGCAGCTCCCTACAAGGACAGGGTGTTTCCTACGAGCAGTACTTC
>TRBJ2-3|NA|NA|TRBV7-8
CASSILGGADTQYF
TGTGCCAGCAGCATACTAGGGGGGGCAGATACGCAGTATTTT
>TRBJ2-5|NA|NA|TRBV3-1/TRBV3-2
CASSLRQKETQYF
TGTGCCAGCAGCCTTAGACAAAAAGAGACCCAGTACTTC
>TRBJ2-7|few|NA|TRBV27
CASSFGGSVSYEQYF
TGTGCCAGCAGTTTCGGCGGGTCTGTCTCCTACGAGCAGTACTTC
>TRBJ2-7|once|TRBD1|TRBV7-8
CASSVSRDRHYREQYF
TGTGCCAGCAGCGTTTCCCGGGACAGGCATTACCGCGAGCAGTACTTC
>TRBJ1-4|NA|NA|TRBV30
CAWSFRFNEKLFF
TGTGCCTGGAGTTTCCGGTTTAATGAAAAACTGTTTTTT
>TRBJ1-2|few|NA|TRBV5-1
CASSLAGRVGEGYTF
TGCGCCAGCAGCTTGGCAGGCAGGGTTGGAGAAGGCTACACCTTC
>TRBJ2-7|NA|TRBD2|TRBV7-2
CASSLSRTAGGYEQYF
TGTGCCAGCAGCTTGTCCCGGACGGCGGGAGGGTACGAGCAGTACTTC
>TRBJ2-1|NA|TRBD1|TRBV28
CASSIDRDGDQFF
TGTGCCAGCAGTATTGACAGGGACGGGGATCAGTTCTTC
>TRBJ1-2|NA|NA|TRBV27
CASSLYNTPGVYGYTF
TGTGCCAGCAGTTTGTACAATACTCCAGGGGTCTATGGCTACACCTTC
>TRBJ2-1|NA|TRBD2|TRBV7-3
CASSPRTSGGYNEQFF
TGTGCCAGCAGCCCCCGAACTAGCGGGGGCTACAATGAGCAGTTCTTC
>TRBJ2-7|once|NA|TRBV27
CASSLRGNEQYF
TGTGCCAGCAGTTTAAGGGGTAACGAGCAGTACTTC
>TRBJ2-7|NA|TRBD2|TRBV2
CASSILAGISYEQYF
TGTGCCAGCAGTATCCTAGCGGGAATCTCCTACGAGCAGTACTTC
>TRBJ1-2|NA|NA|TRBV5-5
CASSLSSGYGYTF
TGTGCCAGCAGCTTGTCTTCGGGGTATGGCTACACCTTC
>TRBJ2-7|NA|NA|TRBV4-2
CASSRGAQQEQYF
TGTGCCAGCAGCCGGGGAGCGCAGCAGGAGCAGTACTTC
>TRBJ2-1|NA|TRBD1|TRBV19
CASSIGGQGQSYNEQFF
TGTGCCAGTAGTATAGGCGGCCAGGGACAGTCCTACAATGAGCAGTTCTTC